Following are 17 T cell receptor beta chains from one sample sequenced in a study of blood T cells in healthy people across ages (dated by TCRdb to the mid-2010s). The library was generated by 5' RACE. Sequenced using an Illumina HiSeq 2500. A second about 7 to 12 cycle PCR used a sample-barcoded 5' primer and a J-beta primer mix. Clones were called with MiXCR by TCRdb after fastp trimmed the public reads at Q25, and only in-frame beta chains were retained. All rows with the same CDR3 protein become a single entry with the most common DNA and genes. For this sample there are 750,000 to 1,000,000 distinct CDR3 sequences; 25% to 30% appear just once. The ten largest clones add up to 9.5% to 13% of the sample. These data also formed part of another study, on T cells of mothers and their children.

The sample consisted of blood. The receptors originated from a woman aged 40 to 50 in good health.

This clonotype was seen only a few times. V is TRBV6-4 and J is TRBJ2-1; TRBD1 matches at 10 bases. CDR3 length: 16 residues. Germline assignment: CDR1 MRHNA and CDR2 SNTAGT. Trimming took 2 bases from V and 7 from J; bases not matched to a gene: 8. This chain's CDR3 is CASSDELDRGINEQFF. For the CDR3, the DNA is TGTGCCAGCAGTGACGAGTTGGACAGGGGGATAAATGAGCAGTTCTTC.

This clonotype has just a few counts. This rearrangement joins TRBV7-9 to TRBJ1-5; tentatively, D is TRBD1 (6 bases). The CDR3 runs to 15 residues. Germline V gene sequence: CDR1 SEHNR, CDR2 FQNEAQ (reference sequence). Trimming removed 4 bases from V and 0 bases from J, with 10 bases in between. The CDR3 spells CASSSLDSSNQPQHF. DNA of the CDR3: TGTGCCAGCAGCTCCCTGGACAGTAGCAATCAGCCCCAGCATTTT.

This clonotype was detected a few times. CDR3 sequence: CASMGLAQNEQFF. The CDR3 nucleotides read TGTGCCAGCATGGGACTAGCGCAAAATGAGCAGTTCTTC. The J gene is TRBJ2-1, the V gene TRBV12-3 or TRBV12-4; 10 bases match TRBD2. The V segment lost 7 bases and the J segment 7 bases; nucleotides outside the gene matches: 4. The CDR3 consists of 13 residues.

The chain combines TRBV12-3 or TRBV12-4 with TRBJ2-2, with D perhaps matching TRBD2 (5 bases). The CDR3 runs to 14 residues. V gave up 1 base and J gave up 5 bases, with 8 bases separating them. The CDR3 nucleotides read TGTGCCAGCAGTTTAGGAGGGTGGACCGGGGAGCTGTTTTTT. It translates to CASSLGGWTGELFF.

Only a few counts were recorded for this clonotype. At one end, the junction sequence differs from germline, possibly due to a read error. The chain has TRBV7-2 and TRBJ2-4, with D hard to call. The CDR3 runs 13 residues. Germline V CDR1 and CDR2: SGHTA, FQGNSA. CDR3 DNA: TGTATCAGCAGCTTGGTTGGGGAAAACATTCAGTACTTC. Protein product: CISSLVGENIQYF.

The sample holds many counts of this clonotype. The CDR3 DNA follows: TGCGCCAGCAGCCAAACTACCCCAAGAGAGGGGGATTTGTACGAGCAGTACTTC. Its translation is CASSQTTPREGDLYEQYF. V gene TRBV4-3 combines with J gene TRBJ2-7; TRBD1 might be the D (6 bases). Germline-derived CDR1 and CDR2 are LGHNA and YSLEER. Trimming cost V 2 bases and J 4 bases, with 24 bases left between them. CDR3 length: 18 amino acids.

This chain connects TRBV20-1 to TRBJ2-2, with a tentative D call TRBD1 (5 bases). Germline V gene data show CDR1 as DFQATT and CDR2 as SNEGSKA (reference sequence). V lost 8 bases to trimming and J lost 3 bases, with 10 bases between them. The CDR3 has 12 residues. The CDR3 loop reads CSTGPDTGELFF. The CDR3 DNA sequence: TGCAGTACAGGCCCCGACACCGGGGAGCTGTTTTTT.

This clonotype showed up many times. This chain links TRBV7-2 with TRBJ1-4; D ambiguous. Trimming took 5 bases from V and 8 from J, leaving 12 bases between them. This CDR3 has 13 amino acids. In germline, CDR1 is SGHTA, CDR2 FQGNSA. The CDR3 region has the DNA TGTGCCAGCAGCCCTAGGGCAGCGGAAAAACTGTTTTTT. Its protein is CASSPRAAEKLFF.

This clonotype was detected a few times. The J gene is TRBJ2-7, the V gene TRBV7-9, with D possibly being TRBD2 (6 bases). The germline V gene has CDR1 SEHNR and CDR2 FQNEAQ (reference sequence). This CDR3 spans 15 amino acids. Trimming cost V 1 base and J 0 bases, with 10 bases left between them. The CDR3 here is CASSLDGGVSYEQYF. The CDR3 nucleotides read TGTGCCAGCAGCTTAGACGGCGGGGTCTCCTACGAGCAGTACTTC.

This clonotype was counted ten times or more. CDR3 in DNA: TGCAGTGCTAGAGTGTGGCGCGCCGACTACGAGCAGTACTTC. Translation: CSARVWRADYEQYF. This chain links TRBV20-1 with TRBJ2-7; D is unresolved. This CDR3 has 14 amino acids. Trimming took off 1 base at V and 3 bases at J, with 13 bases between the two ends. Germline CDR1 and CDR2: DFQATT and SNEGSKA (reference sequence).

There are many counts of this clonotype. This sequence joins TRBV4-1 and TRBJ1-5; D unclear. This CDR3 is built from 16 residues. V dropped 0 bases and J dropped 2 bases, with 11 bases sitting between them. Germline V lookup: CDR1 MGHRA, CDR2 YSYEKL. The CDR3 is CASSQEPDRGNQPQHF. The CDR3 bases are TGCGCCAGCAGCCAAGAACCCGATAGGGGCAATCAGCCCCAGCATTTT.

About this clonotype: A read error may explain this, as a much larger clone is one base away. The chain joins TRBV7-2 to TRBJ1-2; a weak D match, TRBD1 (5 bases). Looked up from germline, CDR1 is SGHTA and CDR2 is FQGNSA. CDR3 length: 15 residues. CDR3 region: CASSSGTPRGYDYTF. The CDR3 region has the DNA TGTGCCAGCAGCTCCGGGACCCCTCGCGGCTATGACTACACCTTC.

This clonotype was seen a few times. The V call is TRBV28, the J call TRBJ1-1; D unresolved. The CDR3 consists of 12 residues. The V gene lost 0 bases and the J gene lost 4 bases, with 3 bases spanning the gap. Looked up from germline, CDR1 is MDHEN and CDR2 is SYDVKM. The CDR3 is CASSLWTTEAFF. CDR3 bases: TGTGCCAGCAGTTTATGGACCACTGAAGCTTTCTTT. Together with reference TRBV28 and TRBJ1-1, the CDR3 gives the full variable domain: DVKVTQSSRYLVKRTGEKVFLECVQDMDHENMFWYRQDPGLGLRLIYFSYDVKMKEKGDIPEGYSVSREKKERFSLILESASTNQTSMYLCASSLWTTEAFFGQGTRLTVV.

The table lists this clonotype with a few counts. The chain recombines TRBV28 with TRBJ2-6; D might be TRBD1 or TRBD2, each matching 5 bases. V dropped 3 bases and J dropped 1 base, with 16 bases sitting between them. Germline CDR1 and CDR2: MDHEN and SYDVKM. There are 18 residues in the CDR3. CDR3 amino acids: CASSLNPGRLSGANVLTF. In DNA, the CDR3 is TGTGCCAGCAGTTTGAACCCGGGACGGTTATCTGGGGCCAACGTCCTGACTTTC.

With respect to this clonotype: A much larger clone sits a single nucleotide away, making a read error possible. This chain uses TRBV7-9 with TRBJ2-1, with TRBD2 identical over 14 bases. J was trimmed by 10 bases and V by 5 bases; bases with no gene match: 19. Germline V gives CDR1 SEHNR, CDR2 FQNEAQ (reference sequence). The CDR3 consists of 19 residues. The CDR3, as DNA: TGTGCCAGCAGCCACCTTGGGGGGACTAGCGGGGGTCAAGGCTACGAGCAGTTCTTC. This sequence encodes CASSHLGGTSGGQGYEQFF.

This clonotype was detected a few times. The chain couples TRBV12-3 or TRBV12-4 to TRBJ2-3, with D perhaps TRBD2 (5 bases). Trimming removed 5 bases at V and 2 bases at J, with 17 bases between. CDR3 length: 16 amino acids. The CDR3 DNA sequence: TGTGCCAGCAGTCTCCGACTCGCGGGTATCACAGATACGCAGTATTTT. Translated, it gives CASSLRLAGITDTQYF.

This clonotype has a handful of counts. The chain joins TRBV2 to TRBJ1-6; D gene unclear. Trimming removed 6 bases at V and 5 bases at J, with 8 bases between. CDR1 and CDR2 (germline): SNHLY, FYNNEI. CDR3 length: 13 amino acids. CDR3 sequence (DNA): TGTGCCAGCAGGAAGGAAAATAATTCACCCCTCCACTTT. It encodes CASRKENNSPLHF.